The 13 T cell receptor beta chains given below trace back to one sample, sequenced in a study of blood T cell repertoires in COVID-19. Clones were read by immunoSEQ multiplex PCR, and TCRdb kept only the in-frame ones, dropping some. The sample has under 250,000 clones, around 83% seen once. Sequencing was performed on peripheral blood. The receptor set was obtained from a man aged 35-49 years with active or convalescent COVID-19.

This clone was seen a handful of times. The J gene is TRBJ1-4, the V gene TRBV18; D is uncertain. With 4 bases removed from V and 5 bases from J, the gap between germline ends came to 11 bases. CDR3 length: 14 residues. Looked up from germline, CDR1 is KGHSH and CDR2 is LQKENI. The CDR3 bases are TGTGCCAGCTCACTGGGAGCTTTCAATGAAAAACTGTTTTTT. Its translation: CASSLGAFNEKLFF. Drawing the rest from reference TRBV18 and TRBJ1-4, the complete variable domain is NAGVMQNPRHLVRRRGQEARLRCSPMKGHSHVYWYRQLPEEGLKFMVYLQKENIIDESGMPKERFSAEFPKEGPSILRIQQVVRGDSAAYFCASSLGAFNEKLFFGSGTQLSVL.

The V and J genes are TRBV18 and TRBJ1-2; possibly TRBD1 for D (5 bases). V lost 6 bases and J lost 8, with 16 bases in between. The germline gives CDR1 KGHSH, CDR2 LQKENI. The CDR3 totals 13 residues. CDR3 loop: CASSIRGEGGYTF. For the CDR3, the DNA is TGTGCCAGCTCCATTCGGGGGGAAGGAGGCTACACCTTC.

The chain links TRBV5-1 to TRBJ2-7; 12 positions match TRBD1. V gave up 3 bases and J gave up 3 bases; unmatched junction bases: 4. The germline V gene has CDR1 SGHRS and CDR2 YFSETQ. The CDR3 consists of 15 residues. The CDR3, as DNA: TGCGCCAGCAGCTGGGGACAGGGGGCTCACTACGAGCAGTACTTC. This translates into CASSWGQGAHYEQYF.

The chain combines TRBV3-1 (or the pseudogene TRBV3-2) with TRBJ1-2, with TRBD1 matching over 7 bases. Losses at the gene ends were 3 bases for V and 8 bases for J; bases not matched to a gene: 9. The CDR3 is made up of 14 amino acids. Germline V gives CDR1 LGHDT, CDR2 YNNKEL (reference sequence). CDR3 nucleotides: TGTGCCAGCAGCCAGGAATACAGGGGAGACGGCTACACCTTC. It specifies CASSQEYRGDGYTF.

This clone was detected a few times. The chain's CDR3 is CASSVGAANTEAFF. The CDR3 DNA reads as TGTGCCAGTTCGGTAGGGGCGGCGAACACTGAAGCTTTCTTT. V and J are TRBV6-5 and TRBJ1-1, with D perhaps TRBD1 (5 bases). Germline V gene data show CDR1 as MNHEY and CDR2 as SVGAGI. Trimming removed 9 bases at V and 1 base at J, with 15 bases between. This CDR3 comprises 14 residues.

V is TRBV6-6 and J is TRBJ2-7; 7 bases map to TRBD2. This CDR3 has 14 residues. V trimming: 7 bases; J trimming: 6 bases; junction bases outside the gene matches: 12. Germline V gene data show CDR1 as MNHNY and CDR2 as SVGAGI (reference sequence). The DNA of the CDR3 is TGTGCCAGCACCCTTGGGGGGGTCCCCCGCGAGCAGTACTTC. Protein: CASTLGGVPREQYF.

The sample holds a few counts of this clone. The rearrangement joins TRBV10-1 to TRBJ2-3; D call uncertain. There are 13 residues in the CDR3. CDR1 is WNHNN, CDR2 SYGVQD, per germline (reference sequence). Trimming took off 3 bases at V and 4 bases at J, with 8 bases between the two ends. Written as DNA, the CDR3 is TGCGCCAGCAGTGATACTCCCCCAGATACGCAGTATTTT. It specifies CASSDTPPDTQYF.

The genes are TRBV18 and TRBJ1-4; 7 bases fit TRBD1. The CDR3 runs 15 residues. V shed 5 bases and J 0 bases; nucleotides not matched to a gene: 3. In germline, CDR1 is KGHSH, CDR2 LQKENI. CDR3 coding DNA: TGTGCCAGCTCAAGGACAGGTCCAACTAATGAAAAACTGTTTTTT. This sequence encodes CASSRTGPTNEKLFF.

CDR3 DNA sequence: TGTGCCAGCAGCTCCCAGGGACAGTTAACAGATACGCAGTATTTT. It codes for CASSSQGQLTDTQYF. The rearrangement links TRBV7-9 to TRBJ2-3, with TRBD1 matching over 7 bases. The CDR3 totals 15 residues. Trimming cost V 4 bases and J 3 bases; bases outside gene matches: 7. Germline CDR1 reads SEHNR; CDR2 reads FQNEAQ (reference sequence).

The chain has TRBV15 and TRBJ1-1, with unresolved D. This CDR3 contains 12 residues. V lost 5 bases and J lost 11, with 15 bases in between. The germline V gene encodes CDR1 LNHNV and CDR2 YYDKDF (reference sequence). CDR3 residues: CATSLLTGEAFF. In DNA form, the CDR3 reads TGTGCCACCAGCTTACTTACCGGTGAGGCTTTCTTT.

The chain has TRBV30 and TRBJ1-3; possible D gene TRBD1, 6 bases. The CDR3 consists of 15 residues. Trimming removed 1 base at V and 0 bases at J, with 10 bases between. Germline CDR1 is GTSNPN and CDR2 is SVGIG (reference sequence). CDR3 nucleotide sequence: TGTGCCTGGAGTGAAGACAGGAACTCTGGAAACACCATATATTTT. Translation gives CAWSEDRNSGNTIYF.

This sequence joins TRBV6-5 and TRBJ2-1, with D tentatively TRBD1 (5 bases). The V end was cut by 0 bases, the J end by 15 bases, with 15 bases between. The CDR3 runs to 13 residues. CDR1 is MNHEY, CDR2 SVGAGI, per germline. CDR3 sequence: CASSYSIGQGWFF. The CDR3, as DNA: TGTGCCAGCAGTTACTCGATTGGGCAGGGTTGGTTCTTC.

The chain links TRBV29-1 to TRBJ2-3; 7 bases are shared with TRBD1. The CDR3 runs 14 residues. V lost 2 bases and J lost 1; bases outside the gene matches: 3. Germline CDR1 reads SQVTM; CDR2 reads ANQGSEA. CDR3: CSVESGTGTDTQYF. The DNA for the CDR3 is TGCAGCGTTGAATCCGGGACAGGCACAGATACGCAGTATTTT.